This passage covers 22 T cell receptor beta chains from one sample sequenced in a study of CD8+ T cells in alopecia areata. After isolation, RNA underwent reverse transcription to generate cDNA as the sequencing template. Assay used: immunoSEQ multiplex PCR; TCRdb lists only in-frame clones, some missing. Of some 180,000 clones in the sample, more than 60% were seen once. Sequenced material: CD4+ T cells sorted from blood, taken at week 0. Every receptor here comes from a human donor with alopecia areata.

The chain is built from TRBV10-2 and TRBJ1-1, with 8 bases aligning to TRBD1. The CDR3 is 13 amino acids. Germline CDR1 WSHSY, CDR2 SAAADI. The V gene end was trimmed by 6 bases and the J gene end by 5 bases; junction bases not matched to a gene: 5. The CDR3 spells CASRDRGYTEAFF. CDR3 nucleotides: TGCGCCAGCAGAGACAGGGGTTATACTGAAGCTTTCTTT.

This clone was seen a handful of times. This chain connects TRBV29-1 to TRBJ2-7; D may be TRBD1 (6 bases). Deletions cut 7 bases from V and 6 bases from J, with 19 bases between. This CDR3 has 13 amino acids. Germline V gives CDR1 SQVTM, CDR2 ANQGSEA. This chain's CDR3 is CSARGQEGGEQYF. CDR3 DNA: TGCAGCGCCCGAGGCCAGGAAGGGGGCGAGCAGTACTTC.

This chain connects TRBV7-9 to TRBJ1-1, with no clear D. This CDR3 spans 13 amino acids. Germline values: CDR1 SEHNR, CDR2 FQNEAQ (reference sequence). V shed 3 bases and J shed 3 bases, with 8 bases lying between them. CDR3 sequence: CASSFSADTEAFF. For the CDR3, the DNA is TGTGCCAGCAGCTTTTCGGCCGACACTGAAGCTTTCTTT.

In this sample, this clone turned up once. In nucleotides, the CDR3 is TGTGCCAGCAGTCCCGGGACAGGGAACAATGAGCAGTTCTTC. Residues: CASSPGTGNNEQFF. This chain joins TRBV9 and TRBJ2-1; 9 nucleotides agree with TRBD1. V lost 5 bases to trimming and J lost 5 bases; unmatched junction nucleotides: 5. The germline V gene encodes CDR1 SGDLS and CDR2 YYNGEE. This CDR3 has 14 amino acids.

This chain links TRBV4-2 with TRBJ2-2; 12 bases map to TRBD2. The CDR3 loop spans 19 amino acids. V lost 4 bases to trimming and J lost 0 bases; unmatched junction nucleotides: 9. Germline CDR1 reads LGHNA; CDR2 reads YNFKEQ. CDR3 region: CASSPRLAGERSNTGELFF. DNA for the CDR3: TGTGCCAGCAGCCCGAGACTAGCGGGGGAGAGGTCGAACACCGGGGAGCTGTTTTTT.

A note on this clone: At the DNA level, this CDR3 is encoded by other sequences in the same sample as well. The V and J genes are TRBV2 and TRBJ1-2; TRBD1 might be the D (5 bases). Germline CDR1 reads SNHLY; CDR2 reads FYNNEI. This CDR3 contains 13 residues. The V gene lost 2 bases and the J gene lost 2 bases, with 6 bases spanning the gap. CDR3 DNA: TGTGCCAGCAGTGAACAGGGAAACTATGGCTACACCTTC. Its translation: CASSEQGNYGYTF.

The gene calls are TRBV14 and TRBJ1-2; no firm D call. The germline V gene encodes CDR1 SGHDN and CDR2 FVKESK. The CDR3 has 15 amino acids. Trimming stripped 1 base from V and 4 bases from J, with 13 bases between. The CDR3 DNA reads as TGTGCCAGCAGCCAAGTGGAGGGCGCGGGCTATGGCTACACCTTC. Translating gives CASSQVEGAGYGYTF. The entire variable domain, with the rest obtained from reference TRBV14 and TRBJ1-2, is as follows: EAGVTQFPSHSVIEKGQTVTLRCDPISGHDNLYWYRRVMGKEIKFLLHFVKESKQDESGMPNNRFLAERTGGTYSTLKVQPAELEDSGVYFCASSQVEGAGYGYTFGSGTRLTVV.

The chain joins TRBV15 to TRBJ2-6, with a tentative D call TRBD2 (5 bases). The germline V gene has CDR1 LNHNV and CDR2 YYDKDF (reference sequence). CDR3 size: 16 residues. V lost 0 bases and J 2 bases, leaving 8 bases between the germline ends. CDR3 sequence (DNA): TGTGCCACCAGCAGAGATACCGGGGCTGGGGCCAACGTCCTGACTTTC. Its translation: CATSRDTGAGANVLTF.

This clone was counted only a few times. The chain recombines TRBV30 with TRBJ1-2; 7 bases line up with TRBD1. The ends lost 5 bases at V and 8 bases at J; junction bases unmatched: 17. CDR1 is GTSNPN and CDR2 is SVGIG in the germline V gene (reference sequence). This CDR3 has 15 amino acids. In DNA, the CDR3 is TGTGCCTGGGAGACCCCGGGACAGCTCTTTGGGGGCTACACCTTC. This codes for CAWETPGQLFGGYTF.

The V call is TRBV27, the J call TRBJ2-2; D tentatively reads TRBD1 or TRBD2 (5 bases each). Trimming stripped 8 bases from V and 4 bases from J, with 17 bases between. Germline CDR1 MNHEY, CDR2 SMNVEV (reference sequence). This CDR3 is 15 amino acids long. This CDR3 is CASSLEGWGTGELFF. The CDR3 nucleotides read TGTGCCAGCTCCCTCGAGGGGTGGGGCACCGGGGAGCTGTTTTTT.

The chain carries TRBV4-3 and TRBJ2-1; D is possibly TRBD1 (5 bases). From germline, CDR1 is LGHNA and CDR2 YSLEER. Trimming cost V 0 bases and J 7 bases, with 10 bases left between them. The CDR3 is 14 amino acids. The CDR3 region is CASSQEDRGNEQFF. CDR3 DNA sequence: TGCGCCAGCAGCCAAGAAGATAGGGGTAATGAGCAGTTCTTC.

The chain is built from TRBV30 and TRBJ1-1; the match to TRBD1 covers 8 bases. With 6 bases clipped from V and 5 bases from J, the junction kept 14 bases outside the gene matches. Germline CDR1 GTSNPN, CDR2 SVGIG (reference sequence). The CDR3 spans 15 residues. The CDR3 sequence is CACTTMGQVGTEAFF. The CDR3 nucleotides read TGTGCCTGCACAACGATGGGACAGGTTGGGACTGAAGCTTTCTTT.

This chain connects TRBV13 to TRBJ2-3; D gene unclear. Trimming removed 5 bases at V and 5 bases at J, with 14 bases between. Germline lookup yields CDR1 PRHDT and CDR2 FYEKMQ (reference sequence). CDR3 length equals 14 residues. CDR3 sequence: CASSPPSMIDTQYF. CDR3 nucleotide sequence: TGTGCCAGCAGCCCCCCTAGTATGATAGATACGCAGTATTTT.

The chain joins TRBV9 to TRBJ2-3; TRBD2 matches 8 bases. Unmatched junction bases numbered 3, after V lost 5 bases and J lost 1 base. CDR3 length: 14 residues. Germline assignment: CDR1 SGDLS and CDR2 YYNGEE. The CDR3 DNA follows: TGTGCCAGCAGTACAGCGGGGGGCACAGATACGCAGTATTTT. Translated: CASSTAGGTDTQYF.

The gene calls are TRBV5-1 and TRBJ1-1; no definite D call. The ends were cut back, 0 bases at V and 2 bases at J, with 8 bases in the middle. The CDR3 has 14 residues. Germline V lookup: CDR1 SGHRS, CDR2 YFSETQ. DNA for the CDR3: TGCGCCAGCAGCTTGGGGGCAGCTAACACTGAAGCTTTCTTT. Its protein is CASSLGAANTEAFF.

This chain joins TRBV29-1 and TRBJ1-1; a possible D gene is TRBD1 (5 bases). From germline, CDR1 is SQVTM and CDR2 ANQGSEA. The CDR3 totals 13 residues. Trimming removed 7 bases from V and 5 bases from J, with 17 bases in between. In DNA, the CDR3 is TGCAGCGCCGAAGGTCAGGGAGGGACTGAAGCTTTCTTT. Encoded protein: CSAEGQGGTEAFF.

The sample holds a few counts of this clone. The J gene is TRBJ2-6, the V gene TRBV7-7; D uncertain. The CDR3 extends over 16 amino acids. The V gene lost 5 bases and the J gene lost 1 base, with 12 bases spanning the gap. CDR1 is SSHAT, CDR2 FNYEAQ, per germline (reference sequence). In nucleotides, the CDR3 is TGTGCCAGCAGCCCTACCGGGTCTTCTGGGGCCAACGTCCTGACTTTC. Amino acid sequence: CASSPTGSSGANVLTF.

The sample holds one count of this clone. The V gene is TRBV6-5, the J gene TRBJ1-2, with D perhaps TRBD1 (5 bases). The CDR3 loop spans 13 amino acids. Looked up from germline, CDR1 is MNHEY and CDR2 is SVGAGI. Trimming removed 5 bases at V and 1 base at J, with 8 bases between. The CDR3 sequence is CASSKTDNYGYTF. The CDR3 nucleotides read TGTGCCAGCAGTAAGACAGATAACTATGGCTACACCTTC.

This clone was detected a few times. V and J are TRBV14 and TRBJ1-6, with 7 positions matching TRBD1. Germline CDR1 and CDR2: SGHDN and FVKESK. The CDR3 covers 14 residues. Losses at the gene ends were 3 bases for V and 14 bases for J; bases not matched to a gene: 10. CDR3 sequence: CASSHQTGNPTLHF. The CDR3 DNA follows: TGTGCCAGCAGCCACCAGACAGGGAACCCTACCCTCCACTTT.

This clone occurred a few times. The V call is TRBV2, the J call TRBJ1-2; D is undetermined. Trimming stripped 3 bases from V and 11 bases from J, with 16 bases between. The CDR3 extends over 13 amino acids. In germline, CDR1 is SNHLY, CDR2 FYNNEI. The DNA for the CDR3 is TGTGCCAGCAGTGATCGGTCAGGCAGCCATTACACCTTC. Encoded protein: CASSDRSGSHYTF.

This chain uses TRBV27 with TRBJ1-4, with 7 bases fitting TRBD1. Germline V gene data show CDR1 as MNHEY and CDR2 as SMNVEV (reference sequence). The CDR3 is made up of 14 amino acids. V gave up 0 bases and J gave up 11 bases; unmatched junction bases: 6. The CDR3 sequence is CASSLSTTGNKLFF. Here the CDR3 DNA reads TGTGCCAGCAGTTTATCCACGACAGGGAACAAACTGTTTTTT.

V and J are TRBV5-1 and TRBJ2-5; D is undetermined. V was cut by 5 bases and J by 3 bases, with 5 bases left in between. Germline V gene lookup returns CDR1 SGHRS and CDR2 YFSETQ. The CDR3 loop spans 11 amino acids. The CDR3 DNA reads TGCGCCAGCAGTTACAAAGAGACCCAGTACTTC. It translates to CASSYKETQYF.